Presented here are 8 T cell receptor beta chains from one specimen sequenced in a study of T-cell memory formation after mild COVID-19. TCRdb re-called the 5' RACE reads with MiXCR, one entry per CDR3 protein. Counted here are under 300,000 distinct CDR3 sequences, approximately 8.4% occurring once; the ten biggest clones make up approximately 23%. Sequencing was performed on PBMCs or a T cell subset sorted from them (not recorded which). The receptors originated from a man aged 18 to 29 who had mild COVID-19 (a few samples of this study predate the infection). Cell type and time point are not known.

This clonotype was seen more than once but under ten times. The CDR3, as DNA: TGTGCTAGCAGCTCCCAGGGCTACGAGCAGTACGTC. Its protein is CASSSQGYEQYV. This sequence joins TRBV7-7 and TRBJ2-7; D is perhaps TRBD1 (5 bases). The CDR3 runs to 12 residues. Per germline, CDR1 SSHAT and CDR2 FNYEAQ (reference sequence).

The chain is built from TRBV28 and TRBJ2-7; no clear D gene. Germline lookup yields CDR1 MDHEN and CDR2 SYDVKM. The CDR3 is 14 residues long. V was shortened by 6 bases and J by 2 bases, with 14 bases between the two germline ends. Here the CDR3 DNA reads TGTGCCAGCAGCACCGCGGCAGAGCCCTACGAGCAGTACGTC. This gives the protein CASSTAAEPYEQYV.

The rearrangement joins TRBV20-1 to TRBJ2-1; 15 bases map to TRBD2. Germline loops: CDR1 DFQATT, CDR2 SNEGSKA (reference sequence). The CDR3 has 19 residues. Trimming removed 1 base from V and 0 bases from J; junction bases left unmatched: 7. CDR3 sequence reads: CSARGGLAGGPSSYNEQFF. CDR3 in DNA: TGCAGTGCTAGAGGCGGACTAGCGGGGGGGCCCAGCTCCTACAATGAGCAGTTCTTC.

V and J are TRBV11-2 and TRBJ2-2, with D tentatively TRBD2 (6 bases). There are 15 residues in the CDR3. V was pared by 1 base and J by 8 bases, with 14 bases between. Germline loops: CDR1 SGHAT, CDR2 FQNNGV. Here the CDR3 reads CASSLGPGTGGELFF. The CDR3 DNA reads TGTGCCAGCAGCTTAGGTCCCGGGACTGGGGGGGAGCTGTTTTTT.

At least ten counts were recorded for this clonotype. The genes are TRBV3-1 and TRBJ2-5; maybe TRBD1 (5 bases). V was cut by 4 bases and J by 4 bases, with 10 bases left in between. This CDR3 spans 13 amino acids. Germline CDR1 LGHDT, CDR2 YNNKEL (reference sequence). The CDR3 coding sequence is TGTGCCAGCAGCCTCACAAGGGGAGAGACCCAGTACTTC. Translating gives CASSLTRGETQYF.

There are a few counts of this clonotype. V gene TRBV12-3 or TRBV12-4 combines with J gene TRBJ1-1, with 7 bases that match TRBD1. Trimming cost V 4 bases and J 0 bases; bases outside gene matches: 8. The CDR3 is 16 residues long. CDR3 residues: CASSSDRDSMNTEAFF. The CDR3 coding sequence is TGTGCCAGCAGTTCCGACAGGGACTCCATGAACACTGAAGCTTTCTTT.

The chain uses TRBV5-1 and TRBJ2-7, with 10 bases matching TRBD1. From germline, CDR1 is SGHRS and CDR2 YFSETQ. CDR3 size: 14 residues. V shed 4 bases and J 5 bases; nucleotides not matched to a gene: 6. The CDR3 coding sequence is TGCGCCAGCAGCCCGGGACAGGGGATCAACGAGCAGTACTTC. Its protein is CASSPGQGINEQYF. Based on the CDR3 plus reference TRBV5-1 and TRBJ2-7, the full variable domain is KAGVTQTPRYLIKTRGQQVTLSCSPISGHRSVSWYQQTPGQGLQFLFEYFSETQRNKGNFPGRFSGRQFSNSRSEMNVSTLELGDSALYLCASSPGQGINEQYFGPGTRLTVT.

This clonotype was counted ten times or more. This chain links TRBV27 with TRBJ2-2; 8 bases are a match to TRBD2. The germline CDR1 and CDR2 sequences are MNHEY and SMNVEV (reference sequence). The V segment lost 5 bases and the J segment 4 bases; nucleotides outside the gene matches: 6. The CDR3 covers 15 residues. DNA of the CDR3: TGTGCCAGCAGTGAAGGCGCGGGGGGCACCGGGGAGCTGTTTTTT. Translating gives CASSEGAGGTGELFF.